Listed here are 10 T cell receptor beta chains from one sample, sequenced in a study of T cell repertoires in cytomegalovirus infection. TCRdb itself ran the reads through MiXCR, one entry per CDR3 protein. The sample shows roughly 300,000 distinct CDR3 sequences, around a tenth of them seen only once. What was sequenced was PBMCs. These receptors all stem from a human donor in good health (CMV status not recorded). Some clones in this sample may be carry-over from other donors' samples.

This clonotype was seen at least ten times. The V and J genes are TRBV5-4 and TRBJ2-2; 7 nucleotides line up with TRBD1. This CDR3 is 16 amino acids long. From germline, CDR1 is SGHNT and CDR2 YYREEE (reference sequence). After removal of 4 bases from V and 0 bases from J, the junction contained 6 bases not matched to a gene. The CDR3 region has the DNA TGTGCCAGCAGCCCCAGACAGGGAGCGAACACCGGGGAGCTGTTTTTT. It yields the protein CASSPRQGANTGELFF.

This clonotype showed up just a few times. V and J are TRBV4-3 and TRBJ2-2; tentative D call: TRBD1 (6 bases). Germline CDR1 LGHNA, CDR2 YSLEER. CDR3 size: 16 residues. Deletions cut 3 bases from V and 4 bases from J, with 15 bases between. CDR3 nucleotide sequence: TGCGCCAGCAGCCATGGGTTACAGGGCCTCACCGGGGAGCTGTTTTTT. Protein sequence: CASSHGLQGLTGELFF.

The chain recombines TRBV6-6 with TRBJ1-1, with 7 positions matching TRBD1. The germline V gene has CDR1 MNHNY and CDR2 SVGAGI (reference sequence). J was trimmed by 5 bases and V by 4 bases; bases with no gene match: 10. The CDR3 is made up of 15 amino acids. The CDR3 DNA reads TGTGCCAGCAGTTTAGAGGAGGGGGCATGGACTGAAGCTTTCTTT. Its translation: CASSLEEGAWTEAFF.

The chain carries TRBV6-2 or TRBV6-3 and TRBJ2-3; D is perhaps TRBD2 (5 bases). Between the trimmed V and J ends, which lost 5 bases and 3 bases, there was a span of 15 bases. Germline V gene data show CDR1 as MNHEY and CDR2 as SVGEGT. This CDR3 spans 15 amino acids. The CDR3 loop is CASSLRGSLTDTQYF. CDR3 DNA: TGTGCCAGCAGTCTGCGAGGGAGCCTAACAGATACGCAGTATTTT.

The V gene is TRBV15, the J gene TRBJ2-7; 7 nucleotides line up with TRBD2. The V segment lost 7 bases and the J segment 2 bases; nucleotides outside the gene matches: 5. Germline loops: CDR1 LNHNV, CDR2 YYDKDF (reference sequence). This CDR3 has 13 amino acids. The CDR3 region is CATNRDYAYEQYF. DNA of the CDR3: TGTGCCACCAATAGGGACTACGCCTACGAGCAGTACTTC.

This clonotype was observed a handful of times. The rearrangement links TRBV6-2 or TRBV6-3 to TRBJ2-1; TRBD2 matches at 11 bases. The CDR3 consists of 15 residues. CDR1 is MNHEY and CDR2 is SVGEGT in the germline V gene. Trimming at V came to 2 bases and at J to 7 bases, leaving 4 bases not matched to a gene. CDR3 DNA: TGTGCCAGCAGTTACACTAGCGGGAGAGCGAATGAGCAGTTCTTC. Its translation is CASSYTSGRANEQFF.

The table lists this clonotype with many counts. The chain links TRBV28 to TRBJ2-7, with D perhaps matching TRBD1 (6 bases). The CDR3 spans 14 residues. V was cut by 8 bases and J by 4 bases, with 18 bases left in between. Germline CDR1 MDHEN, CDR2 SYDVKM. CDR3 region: CASGGQAPPYEQYF. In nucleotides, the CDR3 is TGTGCCAGCGGGGGACAAGCTCCTCCTTACGAGCAGTACTTC.

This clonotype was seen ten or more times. CDR3 amino acids: CASSLVRAGELFF. The CDR3 DNA reads as TGTGCCAGCAGCTTAGTGAGAGCCGGGGAGCTGTTTTTT. The genes are TRBV7-2 and TRBJ2-2; D is undetermined. The germline V gene encodes CDR1 SGHTA and CDR2 FQGNSA. The CDR3 runs to 13 residues. V was clipped by 1 base and J by 6 bases, with 6 bases between them.

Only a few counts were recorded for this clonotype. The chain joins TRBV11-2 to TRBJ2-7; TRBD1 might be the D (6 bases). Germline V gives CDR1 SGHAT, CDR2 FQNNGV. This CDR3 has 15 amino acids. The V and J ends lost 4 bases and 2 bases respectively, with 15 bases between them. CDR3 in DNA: TGTGCCAGCAGCTCCCGGACAGCCCTGACCTACGAGCAGTACTTC. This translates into CASSSRTALTYEQYF.

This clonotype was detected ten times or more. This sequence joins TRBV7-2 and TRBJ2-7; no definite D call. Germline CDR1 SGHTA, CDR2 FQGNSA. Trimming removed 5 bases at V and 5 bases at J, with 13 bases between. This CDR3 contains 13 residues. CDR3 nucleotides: TGTGCCAGCAGCCCGACAAGAGGCGACGAGCAGTACTTC. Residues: CASSPTRGDEQYF.